This entry lists 30 T cell receptor beta chains sequenced from one sample in a study of T cell responses to AZD1222 COVID-19 vaccine. Produced via immunoSEQ multiplex PCR; TCRdb's table is partial and in-frame only. The repertoire holds 100,000 to 150,000 clones, with 88% as singletons. The source material was peripheral blood, sampled on day 0 of AZD1222 vaccination. The receptors originated from an adult in good health.

As for this clone: Other nucleotide sequences from this sample produce the same CDR3. The chain uses TRBV12-3 or TRBV12-4 and TRBJ2-7; D is uncertain. V gave up 5 bases and J gave up 4 bases, with 9 bases separating them. This CDR3 has 12 residues. The CDR3 spells CASSRGPYEQYF. DNA for the CDR3: TGTGCCAGCAGTCGCGGACCGTACGAGCAGTACTTC.

The rearrangement links TRBV28 to TRBJ2-7; TRBD2 matches at 14 bases. CDR1 is MDHEN and CDR2 is SYDVKM in the germline V gene. With V trimmed by 6 bases and J by 0 bases, 10 bases remained unmatched. The CDR3 spans 18 residues. The CDR3 DNA reads as TGTGCCAGCAGCAGACCGGGACTAGCGGGGGAAAGCTCCTACGAGCAGTACTTC. Protein: CASSRPGLAGESSYEQYF.

This chain links TRBV29-1 with TRBJ2-7; D may be TRBD1 or TRBD2 (5 bases each). The CDR3 is 14 amino acids. Germline V gives CDR1 SQVTM, CDR2 ANQGSEA. The germline V and J ends were trimmed by 4 bases and 3 bases, with 16 bases remaining between them. DNA for the CDR3: TGCAGCGTTGTGGGGCAGGGAGTTGACTACGAGCAGTACTTC. Amino acids: CSVVGQGVDYEQYF.

CDR3: CASSRPGRDGYTF. For the CDR3, the DNA is TGTGCCAGCAGCCGGCCGGGACGGGATGGCTACACCTTC. The J gene is TRBJ1-2, the V gene TRBV7-3; D is possibly TRBD1 (5 bases). V lost 5 bases, J lost 6 bases, and 13 bases lay in between. CDR1 SGHTA and CDR2 FQGTGA come from the germline V gene. The CDR3 covers 13 residues.

The chain has TRBV9 and TRBJ2-7; 7 bases are a match to TRBD1. V lost 4 bases, J lost 4 bases, and 8 bases stayed unmatched. The CDR3 sequence is 14 residues long. The germline V gene encodes CDR1 SGDLS and CDR2 YYNGEE. DNA for the CDR3: TGTGCCAGCAGCCCGACAGGGTATGGATACGAGCAGTACTTC. Its protein is CASSPTGYGYEQYF.

This rearrangement joins TRBV27 to TRBJ2-2; D call uncertain. Germline CDR1 reads MNHEY; CDR2 reads SMNVEV (reference sequence). V lost 6 bases to trimming and J lost 7 bases, with 12 bases between them. The length of the CDR3 is 13 residues. The CDR3, as DNA: TGTGCCAGCAGGTCGCCGTCACTCGGGGAGCTGTTTTTT. Translation: CASRSPSLGELFF.

This chain joins TRBV9 and TRBJ1-3; 7 positions match TRBD1. In germline, CDR1 is SGDLS, CDR2 YYNGEE. This CDR3 comprises 16 residues. V shed 2 bases and J 1 base; nucleotides not matched to a gene: 6. CDR3 sequence (DNA): TGTGCCAGCAGCGTTGACAGGGTTATTTCTGGAAACACCATATATTTT. This gives the protein CASSVDRVISGNTIYF.

A single count supports this clone. The chain recombines TRBV5-1 with TRBJ1-2, with 7 nucleotides matching TRBD1. The CDR3 totals 14 residues. V gave up 1 base and J gave up 7 bases; unmatched junction bases: 7. Germline V lookup: CDR1 SGHRS, CDR2 YFSETQ. The CDR3, as DNA: TGCGCCAGCAGCTTGTGGCAGGGGGATGTTGGCTACACCTTC. It is translated as CASSLWQGDVGYTF.

In its sample, this clone was seen once. The rearrangement joins TRBV9 to TRBJ1-2; D is uncertain. This CDR3 has 11 amino acids. Germline assignment: CDR1 SGDLS and CDR2 YYNGEE. Trimming removed 4 bases from V and 7 bases from J, with 8 bases in between. CDR3 in amino acids: CASSREGGYTF. The CDR3 coding sequence is TGTGCCAGCAGCCGTGAGGGTGGCTACACCTTC. The whole variable domain, remainder taken from reference TRBV9 and TRBJ1-2, is DSGVTQTPKHLITATGQRVTLRCSPRSGDLSVYWYQQSLDQGLQFLIQYYNGEERAKGNILERFSAQQFPDLHSELNLSSLELGDSALYFCASSREGGYTFGSGTRLTVV.

The table lists this clone with a count of one. The V and J genes are TRBV19 and TRBJ2-7; 8 bases agree with TRBD2. CDR1 and CDR2 (germline): LNHDA, SQIVND (reference sequence). Trimming removed 6 bases from V and 2 bases from J; junction bases left unmatched: 6. This CDR3 spans 14 amino acids. The CDR3 DNA sequence: TGTGCCAGTAGCAGGACTAGCCCCGCCTACGAGCAGTACTTC. Amino acids: CASSRTSPAYEQYF.

The rearrangement uses TRBV10-1 and TRBJ2-7; D is undetermined. Trimming took off 6 bases at V and 0 bases at J, with 9 bases between the two ends. The CDR3 length is 13 residues. Looked up from germline, CDR1 is WNHNN and CDR2 is SYGVQD (reference sequence). The CDR3 sequence: CASSPRSSYEQYF. CDR3 nucleotides: TGCGCCAGCAGCCCCCGGTCCTCCTACGAGCAGTACTTC.

This sequence joins TRBV28 and TRBJ1-5; 10 nucleotides line up with TRBD1. Trimming took 5 bases from V and 2 from J; bases not matched to a gene: 6. Germline CDR1 MDHEN, CDR2 SYDVKM. The CDR3 extends over 16 amino acids. In nucleotides, the CDR3 is TGTGCCAGCAGTACCTCCGGGACAGGGGGCAATCAGCCCCAGCATTTT. It codes for CASSTSGTGGNQPQHF.

The CDR3 region is CASRSGRGTEAFF. DNA of the CDR3: TGCGCCAGCAGATCCGGCCGGGGCACTGAAGCTTTCTTT. The chain has TRBV5-1 and TRBJ1-1; D gene ambiguous. Deletions cut 5 bases from V and 4 bases from J, with 12 bases between. Germline CDR1 and CDR2: SGHRS and YFSETQ. The CDR3 spans 13 residues. The full variable domain, completed using reference TRBV5-1 and TRBJ1-1, is KAGVTQTPRYLIKTRGQQVTLSCSPISGHRSVSWYQQTPGQGLQFLFEYFSETQRNKGNFPGRFSGRQFSNSRSEMNVSTLELGDSALYLCASRSGRGTEAFFGQGTRLTVV.

The chain couples TRBV7-2 to TRBJ2-2, with D possibly TRBD2 on 5 matching bases. The length of the CDR3 is 15 residues. Germline lookup yields CDR1 SGHTA and CDR2 FQGNSA. Trimming took off 0 bases at V and 3 bases at J, with 8 bases between the two ends. CDR3: CASSLASGYTGELFF. In DNA form, the CDR3 reads TGTGCCAGCAGCTTAGCGTCGGGGTACACCGGGGAGCTGTTTTTT.

The chain combines TRBV19 with TRBJ2-7; 7 nucleotides agree with TRBD1. Germline V gene data show CDR1 as LNHDA and CDR2 as SQIVND (reference sequence). This CDR3 spans 14 amino acids. V dropped 3 bases and J dropped 4; count of bases not matched to a gene: 6. The DNA of the CDR3 is TGTGCCAGTAGTATTGCAGGGGGTGGGTACGAGCAGTACTTC. It translates to CASSIAGGGYEQYF.

The CDR3 protein is CASSLDRAREQYF. CDR3 bases: TGTGCCAGCTCACTGGACAGGGCCAGGGAGCAGTACTTC. This chain joins TRBV18 and TRBJ2-7; 8 bases match TRBD1. The V gene end was trimmed by 4 bases and the J gene end by 7 bases; junction bases not matched to a gene: 6. Germline-derived CDR1 and CDR2 are KGHSH and LQKENI. The CDR3 runs to 13 residues.

The chain has TRBV7-8 and TRBJ2-1; 10 nucleotides match TRBD2. This CDR3 region has 19 residues. V was pared by 0 bases and J by 8 bases, with 16 bases of the junction left unmatched. Per germline, CDR1 SGHVS and CDR2 FQNEAQ. DNA of the CDR3: TGTGCCAGCAGCTTAGCGACGACTAGCGGGTCCGTTATGGTCGATGAGCAGTTCTTC. Protein product: CASSLATTSGSVMVDEQFF.

The chain joins TRBV11-2 to TRBJ2-2; D gene uncertain. The CDR3 spans 13 residues. Germline V gene data show CDR1 as SGHAT and CDR2 as FQNNGV. The V gene lost 4 bases and the J gene lost 7 bases, with 10 bases spanning the gap. The CDR3 sequence: CASSSMTFGELFF. DNA of the CDR3: TGTGCCAGCAGCTCAATGACGTTCGGGGAGCTGTTTTTT.

The gene calls are TRBV19 and TRBJ2-5; tentatively, D is TRBD1 (5 bases). The CDR3 spans 15 residues. In germline, CDR1 is LNHDA, CDR2 SQIVND (reference sequence). V lost 1 base, J lost 2 bases, and 11 bases lay in between. DNA of the CDR3: TGTGCCAGTAGTATAGTCACACCAGGGCAAGAGACCCAGTACTTC. This translates into CASSIVTPGQETQYF.

V and J are TRBV5-1 and TRBJ1-1; D gene ambiguous. Germline CDR1 SGHRS, CDR2 YFSETQ. V lost 2 bases, J lost 0 bases, and 5 bases lay in between. The CDR3 is made up of 13 amino acids. Here the CDR3 reads CASSFLMNTEAFF. CDR3 nucleotides: TGCGCCAGCAGCTTCCTCATGAACACTGAAGCTTTCTTT. Drawing the rest from reference TRBV5-1 and TRBJ1-1, the complete variable domain is KAGVTQTPRYLIKTRGQQVTLSCSPISGHRSVSWYQQTPGQGLQFLFEYFSETQRNKGNFPGRFSGRQFSNSRSEMNVSTLELGDSALYLCASSFLMNTEAFFGQGTRLTVV.

The chain is built from TRBV28 and TRBJ1-4; D call uncertain. This CDR3 has 15 residues. Trimming pared 2 bases from V and 4 bases from J, leaving 11 bases between. In germline, CDR1 is MDHEN, CDR2 SYDVKM. CDR3 loop: CASSLNTGINEKLFF. CDR3 bases: TGTGCCAGCAGTTTAAATACGGGGATTAATGAAAAACTGTTTTTT.

The chain carries TRBV11-3 and TRBJ1-1; a possible D gene is TRBD1 (5 bases). This CDR3 spans 14 amino acids. Germline loops: CDR1 SGHNT, CDR2 YENEEA. The V gene lost 1 base and the J gene lost 4 bases, with 10 bases spanning the gap. CDR3 in DNA: TGTGCCAGCAGCTTAGCAAGGGGTAGCACTGAAGCTTTCTTT. Amino acid sequence: CASSLARGSTEAFF.

The V gene is TRBV12-3 or TRBV12-4, the J gene TRBJ1-2; 8 bases are a match to TRBD1. The CDR3 loop spans 13 amino acids. Unmatched junction bases numbered 3, after V lost 5 bases and J lost 4 bases. In nucleotides, the CDR3 is TGTGCCAGCAGTCGGACAGGGAGCTATGGCTACACCTTC. Amino acid sequence: CASSRTGSYGYTF.

This clone came up once. The V call is TRBV4-1, the J call TRBJ1-3, with TRBD1 identical over 7 bases. Looked up from germline, CDR1 is MGHRA and CDR2 is YSYEKL. Trimming removed 0 bases from V and 0 bases from J; junction bases left unmatched: 2. This CDR3 comprises 16 residues. The CDR3 spells CASSQDRDSSGNTIYF. The CDR3 bases are TGCGCCAGCAGCCAAGATCGGGACAGCTCTGGAAACACCATATATTTT.

CDR3 loop: CASRSSGGSTEAFF. In DNA form, the CDR3 reads TGTGCCAGCCGTTCGTCAGGGGGATCCACTGAAGCTTTCTTT. The chain carries TRBV7-2 and TRBJ1-1; 7 bases agree with TRBD1. The CDR3 has 14 amino acids. With V trimmed by 8 bases and J by 4 bases, 10 bases remained unmatched. Germline CDR1 and CDR2: SGHTA and FQGNSA.

As to this clone: The same CDR3 is also encoded by other DNA sequences in this sample. V is TRBV6-4 and J is TRBJ1-1; D is uncertain. The CDR3 contains 15 residues. CDR1 is MRHNA and CDR2 is SNTAGT in the germline V gene. The V end was cut by 0 bases, the J end by 1 base, with 9 bases between. CDR3 in DNA: TGTGCCAGCAGTGACTCCGCTGGTCCGAACACTGAAGCTTTCTTT. Translating gives CASSDSAGPNTEAFF.

This clone has only one observation. The chain recombines TRBV29-1 with TRBJ2-2, with TRBD1 as a possible D gene (5 bases). The CDR3 contains 12 residues. The V end was cut by 3 bases, the J end by 6 bases, with 8 bases between. Germline values: CDR1 SQVTM, CDR2 ANQGSEA. CDR3 nucleotides: TGCAGCGTTGATCAGGGTCCCGGGGAGCTGTTTTTT. This encodes CSVDQGPGELFF.

The chain combines TRBV10-1 with TRBJ2-2; tentative D call: TRBD1 (6 bases). Germline-derived CDR1 and CDR2 are WNHNN and SYGVQD (reference sequence). V was shortened by 0 bases and J by 7 bases, with 18 bases between the two germline ends. This CDR3 is 17 amino acids long. The CDR3 DNA sequence: TGCGCCAGCAGTGAGTCAGTCGCGGCCAGGGGCTTCGGGGAGCTGTTTTTT. It translates to CASSESVAARGFGELFF.

This clone was recorded only once. The chain has TRBV20-1 and TRBJ2-7; 9 positions agree with TRBD2. Germline-derived CDR1 and CDR2 are DFQATT and SNEGSKA (reference sequence). CDR3 size: 16 residues. Trimming cost V 3 bases and J 3 bases; bases outside gene matches: 12. CDR3 sequence reads: CSASGFSGRGGYEQYF. The CDR3 nucleotides are TGCAGTGCTAGTGGGTTTAGCGGGAGAGGGGGCTACGAGCAGTACTTC.

The V and J genes are TRBV7-2 and TRBJ1-3; D gene ambiguous. Trimming removed 2 bases at V and 4 bases at J, with 12 bases between. The CDR3 consists of 15 residues. CDR1 and CDR2 (germline): SGHTA, FQGNSA. The CDR3 DNA reads as TGTGCCAGCAGCTTATTATGGGCCAGCGGAAACACCATATATTTT. Encoded protein: CASSLLWASGNTIYF.